The rows below give T cell receptor beta chains drawn from one sample of a study of T cells after yellow fever vaccination. TCRdb itself ran the 5' RACE reads through MiXCR, one entry per CDR3 protein. Of approximately 85,000 distinct CDR3 sequences in the sample, 13% were seen once. Material: CD8+ T cells not binding an NS4B(214-222) dextramer, sorted from PBMCs, obtained more than 20 days after the first yellow fever vaccination. All receptors come from a man in his late teens or twenties who received the YFV17D yellow fever vaccine. CDR3s include the opening cysteine and the closing phenylalanine or tryptophan. A D gene is named only where the DNA matches it firmly. The listing skips clone size in some rows; elsewhere it reads once, few, many or a size class.

>TRBV6-1|-|-|16|TRBJ2-3
TGTGCCAGCAGTCCCCCCTTCGAGCGGGCAGTAGATACGCAGTATTTT
CASSPPFERAVDTQYF
>TRBV12-3/TRBV12-4|-|-|12|TRBJ2-1
TGTGCCAGCAGTTCTGGCGGCGATGAGCAGTTCTTC
CASSSGGDEQFF
>TRBV9|-|TRBD1|14|TRBJ2-3
TGTGCCAGCAGCGGACAGGGGTCCACAGATACGCAGTATTTT
CASSGQGSTDTQYF
>TRBV4-2|many|-|15|TRBJ2-2
TGTGCCAGCAGCCTGAACGCGGGGGCCGAAGGGGAGCTGTTTTTT
CASSLNAGAEGELFF
>TRBV6-2/TRBV6-3|few|-|12|TRBJ2-5
TGTGCCAGCAGATTGGCCCAAGAGACCCAGTACTTC
CASRLAQETQYF
>TRBV29-1|few|-|14|TRBJ1-3
TGCAGCGTTGAAATCCAGAACTCTGGAAACACCATATATTTT
CSVEIQNSGNTIYF
>TRBV7-2|-|TRBD1|17|TRBJ1-2
TGTGCCAGCAGCTTCCCGGGACAGGGAGTGTCTAACTATGGCTACACCTTC
CASSFPGQGVSNYGYTF
>TRBV11-2|few|TRBD2|14|TRBJ2-1
TGTGCCAGCAGCCGCGCGGGGGGCGGAAATGAGCAGTTCTTC
CASSRAGGGNEQFF
>TRBV7-3|-|TRBD2|15|TRBJ2-1
TGTGCCAGCAGCGGAACTAGCGGGGGGCACAATGAGCAGTTCTTC
CASSGTSGGHNEQFF
>TRBV4-1|few|TRBD2|14|TRBJ2-5
TGCGCCAGCAGCCAAGTTATAGCGGGCGTCCCCCAGTACTTC
CASSQVIAGVPQYF
>TRBV27|-|-|14|TRBJ2-7
TGTGCCAGCAGTTTGAGAGGGGGGCGGTACGAGCAGTACTTC
CASSLRGGRYEQYF
>TRBV4-2|-|TRBD2|17|TRBJ2-7
TGTGCCAGCAGCCAAGAGGGGGGGACTAGCGGGGTCTACGAGCAGTACTTC
CASSQEGGTSGVYEQYF
>TRBV6-1|many|-|10|TRBJ2-1
TGTGCCAGCGGATCCAATGAGCAGTTCTTC
CASGSNEQFF
>TRBV4-3|-|-|14|TRBJ2-2
TGCGCCAGCAGCCAAGAATTCGTCGCCGGGGAGCTGTTTTTT
CASSQEFVAGELFF
>TRBV5-4|-|-|13|TRBJ1-2
TGTGCCAGCAGCTTGAGTGCCGTCTATGGCTACACCTTC
CASSLSAVYGYTF
>TRBV11-1|-|-|13|TRBJ2-5
TGTGCCAGCAGCTTAGGGGATTGGGAGACCCAGTACTTC
CASSLGDWETQYF
>TRBV11-2|-|-|17|TRBJ2-2
TGTGCCAGCATCCCAGAGGGGTTCCCTTCGAACACCGGGGAGCTGTTTTTT
CASIPEGFPSNTGELFF
>TRBV7-2|-|-|12|TRBJ1-2
TGTGCCAGCAGCTTAGGGGGCGAGGGCTACACCTTC
CASSLGGEGYTF
>TRBV20-1|few|-|11|TRBJ2-3
TGCAGTGCTCCTTCCACAGATACGCAGTATTTT
CSAPSTDTQYF
>TRBV29-1|few|TRBD1|15|TRBJ2-1
TGCAGCGTTGAAACGGACAGGGGAGGCTACAATGAGCAGTTCTTC
CSVETDRGGYNEQFF
>TRBV6-5|-|-|13|TRBJ1-1
TGTGCCAGCAGTTACGGAGGCGCCCGTGAAGCTTTCTTT
CASSYGGAREAFF
>TRBV5-1|few|-|12|TRBJ2-1
TGCGCCAGCACCCGCAGCTACAATGAGCAGTTCTTC
CASTRSYNEQFF
>TRBV27|few|-|15|TRBJ1-2
TGTGCCAGCAGTTTATCGTTCACAGCCTCATATGGCTACACCTTC
CASSLSFTASYGYTF